What follows describes a single T cell receptor beta chain. This record belongs to a study of T cell responses to AZD1222 COVID-19 vaccine. CDR1 is ENHRY, CDR2 SYGVKD, per germline. The CDR3 covers 14 residues. V was trimmed by 10 bases and J by 0 bases, leaving 13 bases between them. Generated by immunoSEQ multiplex PCR, the TCRdb table keeps only in-frame clones and is missing some. The sample has 95,000 to 110,000 clones, about 85% seen once. The TCR sequence derives from an adult who received the AZD1222 COVID-19 vaccine. This sequence joins TRBV10-3 and TRBJ1-5; a weak D match, TRBD1 (6 bases). Here the sequenced sample was peripheral blood, taken 28 days after the second AZD1222 dose. The CDR3 sequence: CASAQGHSNQPQHF. CDR3 nucleotides: TGTGCCAGCGCACAGGGACATAGCAATCAGCCCCAGCATTTT.